This entry lists 26 T cell receptor beta chains sequenced from one sample in a study of blood T cells in healthy people across ages. Sample-barcoded 5' priming and a J-beta primer mix drove a second PCR of roughly 6 to 12 cycles. TCRdb re-called the 5' RACE reads with MiXCR, one entry per CDR3 protein. The sample comprises about 1.4 million distinct CDR3 sequences, approximately 59% of which are singletons, and roughly 6.3% rests with the top ten. Sequencing was done on a sample of blood. The receptors come from a man aged 18 to 29 in good health.

The chain joins TRBV11-1 to TRBJ2-4, with D possibly being TRBD1 (6 bases). The assigned J gene may be wrong: the sequence end matches TRBJ2-7 better. The germline CDR1 and CDR2 sequences are SGHAT and FQDESV (reference sequence). The CDR3 consists of 14 residues. DNA for the CDR3: TGTGCCAGCAGCGTCCTGGACAGATCCTACGAGCAGTACTTC. Translation gives CASSVLDRSYEQYF.

The chain recombines TRBV20-1 with TRBJ2-3; TRBD2 matches 10 bases. V shed 6 bases and J 4 bases; nucleotides not matched to a gene: 7. Germline V gives CDR1 DFQATT, CDR2 SNEGSKA (reference sequence). The CDR3 has 14 residues. CDR3 coding DNA: TGCAGTGCCCGAAGCGGGGGGGCAGCAGATACGCAGTATTTT. Its translation: CSARSGGAADTQYF.

This clonotype came up a few times. This chain joins TRBV29-1 and TRBJ2-5; D is unresolved. This CDR3 comprises 13 residues. Deletions cut 3 bases from V and 0 bases from J, with 8 bases between. CDR1 and CDR2 from the germline V gene are SQVTM and ANQGSEA. The CDR3 DNA reads TGCAGCGTTGATCAGGCGTACCAAGAGACCCAGTACTTC. Its translation: CSVDQAYQETQYF. The full variable domain, rest sourced from reference TRBV29-1 and TRBJ2-5, is SAVISQKPSRDICQRGTSLTIQCQVDSQVTMMFWYRQQPGQSLTLIATANQGSEATYESGFVIDKFPISRPNLTFSTLTVSNMSPEDSSIYLCSVDQAYQETQYFGPGTRLLVL.

The V and J genes are TRBV10-3 and TRBJ1-4; D gene uncertain. CDR1 and CDR2 from the germline V gene are ENHRY and SYGVKD. The CDR3 has 14 amino acids. The V end lost 2 bases, the J end lost 5 bases, and 9 bases lay between the germline ends. The CDR3 sequence is CAISEGQRNEKLFF. For the CDR3, the DNA is TGTGCCATCAGTGAGGGGCAGAGAAATGAAAAACTGTTTTTT.

The V gene is TRBV20-1, the J gene TRBJ1-2; D is unresolved. Trimming pared 5 bases from V and 4 bases from J, leaving 17 bases between. This CDR3 is 14 amino acids long. In germline, CDR1 is DFQATT, CDR2 SNEGSKA (reference sequence). CDR3 nucleotide sequence: TGCAGTGCTCCGACGCCGGCGAGAGGCTATGGCTACACCTTC. This codes for CSAPTPARGYGYTF.

This clonotype was seen only once. The V and J genes are TRBV28 and TRBJ2-1; 10 nucleotides match TRBD2. V shed 1 base and J 1 base; nucleotides not matched to a gene: 1. This CDR3 comprises 16 residues. Germline loops: CDR1 MDHEN, CDR2 SYDVKM. The CDR3 sequence is CASSLSSGGSYNEQFF. CDR3 DNA sequence: TGTGCCAGCAGTTTATCTAGCGGGGGATCCTACAATGAGCAGTTCTTC.

The chain is built from TRBV29-1 and TRBJ2-7; D not resolved. Germline V lookup: CDR1 SQVTM, CDR2 ANQGSEA. V gave up 1 base and J gave up 10 bases, with 20 bases separating them. CDR3 length: 14 residues. The CDR3 protein is CSVEGTVLEGAQYF. In DNA form, the CDR3 reads TGCAGCGTTGAAGGGACGGTCCTTGAAGGCGCCCAGTACTTC.

This rearrangement joins TRBV7-9 to TRBJ1-6; D gene ambiguous. V was cut by 0 bases and J by 9 bases, with 9 bases left in between. Germline V gene sequence: CDR1 SEHNR, CDR2 FQNEAQ (reference sequence). The CDR3 sequence is 14 residues long. CDR3 bases: TGTGCCAGCAGCTTAGCCGGGTTGGGTTCACCCCTCCACTTT. Protein product: CASSLAGLGSPLHF.

This clonotype was counted a few times. V gene TRBV27 combines with J gene TRBJ2-1; D may be TRBD2 (5 bases). Deletions cut 8 bases from V and 6 bases from J, with 20 bases between. Germline values: CDR1 MNHEY, CDR2 SMNVEV (reference sequence). This CDR3 has 15 residues. The CDR3, as DNA: TGTGCCAGCGCGATGACGCCGGGGAATATCAATGAGCAGTTCTTC. Its protein product is CASAMTPGNINEQFF.

The chain joins TRBV6-1 to TRBJ2-1; 12 bases agree with TRBD2. Looked up from germline, CDR1 is MNHNS and CDR2 is SASEGT. Trimming took 5 bases from V and 5 from J; bases not matched to a gene: 13. This CDR3 spans 18 amino acids. This CDR3 is CASSRGTSGQKINNEQFF. The CDR3 coding sequence is TGTGCCAGCAGTCGCGGGACTAGCGGGCAAAAAATTAACAATGAGCAGTTCTTC.

This clonotype was seen more than once but under ten times. V and J are TRBV10-3 and TRBJ2-7; tentatively, D is TRBD2 (5 bases). The CDR3 consists of 12 residues. Germline-derived CDR1 and CDR2 are ENHRY and SYGVKD. V lost 3 bases to trimming and J lost 5 bases, with 8 bases between them. CDR3 amino acids: CAISDGRDEQYF. The CDR3 coding sequence is TGTGCCATCAGTGATGGGCGGGACGAGCAGTACTTC.

The chain employs TRBV29-1 and TRBJ1-4, with D hard to call. The ends were cut back, 0 bases at V and 0 bases at J, with 14 bases in the middle. Germline V gives CDR1 SQVTM, CDR2 ANQGSEA. This CDR3 has 17 amino acids. The CDR3, as DNA: TGCAGCGTTGAAGATCCCGGCAGCATTACAACTAATGAAAAACTGTTTTTT. Translation: CSVEDPGSITTNEKLFF. The full variable domain, with the rest looked up from reference TRBV29-1 and TRBJ1-4, is SAVISQKPSRDICQRGTSLTIQCQVDSQVTMMFWYRQQPGQSLTLIATANQGSEATYESGFVIDKFPISRPNLTFSTLTVSNMSPEDSSIYLCSVEDPGSITTNEKLFFGSGTQLSVL.

The chain links TRBV28 to TRBJ1-2; D gene unclear. Trimming took off 6 bases at V and 3 bases at J, with 8 bases between the two ends. CDR1 and CDR2 (germline): MDHEN, SYDVKM. CDR3 length equals 12 residues. DNA for the CDR3: TGTGCCAGCAGAGACCGTTACTATGGCTACACCTTC. Encoded protein: CASRDRYYGYTF.

A few counts support this clonotype. The CDR3 loop is CASSLRLSTDTQYF. CDR3 DNA sequence: TGTGCCAGCAGTCTCCGCCTTAGCACAGATACGCAGTATTTT. The chain combines TRBV6-5 with TRBJ2-3; D ambiguous. Germline assignment: CDR1 MNHEY and CDR2 SVGAGI. The CDR3 loop spans 14 amino acids. With 5 bases removed from V and 0 bases from J, the gap between germline ends came to 9 bases.

This clonotype appeared a few times. The chain has TRBV27 and TRBJ2-7, with a tentative D call TRBD2 (5 bases). This CDR3 region has 16 residues. Germline CDR1 is MNHEY and CDR2 is SMNVEV (reference sequence). Trimming took 4 bases from V and 0 from J, leaving 16 bases between them. CDR3 sequence (DNA): TGTGCCAGCAGTTCATTTTCCGGCGGGCACTCCTACGAGCAGTACTTC. Encoded protein: CASSSFSGGHSYEQYF.

The CDR3 is CASSTRPGQVLYGAKNIQYF. CDR3 DNA: TGTGCCAGCAGTACCCGACCGGGACAGGTTCTGTATGGAGCCAAAAACATTCAGTACTTC. The chain employs TRBV28 and TRBJ2-4, with 8 bases that match TRBD1. Germline-derived CDR1 and CDR2 are MDHEN and SYDVKM. The V gene end was trimmed by 5 bases and the J gene end by 0 bases; junction bases not matched to a gene: 18. The CDR3 is made up of 20 amino acids.

In this sample, this clonotype turned up many times. The chain combines TRBV11-2 with TRBJ2-3; TRBD2 might be the D (5 bases). There are 14 residues in the CDR3. Trimming shortened V by 1 base and J by 5 bases, and 10 bases separated the two germline ends. The germline V gene encodes CDR1 SGHAT and CDR2 FQNNGV. CDR3 residues: CASSLGTAGDTQYF. Here the CDR3 DNA reads TGTGCCAGCAGCTTAGGGACGGCGGGAGATACGCAGTATTTT.

The rearrangement uses TRBV4-3 and TRBJ1-1; possibly TRBD1 for D (6 bases). Germline V gene lookup returns CDR1 LGHNA and CDR2 YSLEER. This CDR3 contains 14 residues. Trimming cost V 1 base and J 3 bases, with 9 bases left between them. The CDR3 here is CASSQGQAYTEAFF. CDR3 DNA: TGCGCCAGCAGCCAAGGACAGGCGTACACTGAAGCTTTCTTT.

This clonotype has a count of ten or more. The rearrangement links TRBV27 to TRBJ2-5; TRBD1 agrees at 7 bases. This CDR3 region has 13 residues. The V gene end was trimmed by 4 bases and the J gene end by 3 bases; junction bases not matched to a gene: 2. Germline V CDR1 and CDR2: MNHEY, SMNVEV (reference sequence). The CDR3 DNA is TGTGCCAGCAGTTCTACAGGGGAAGAGACCCAGTACTTC. Its protein product is CASSSTGEETQYF.

The V and J genes are TRBV20-1 and TRBJ1-5; D possibly corresponds to TRBD1 (6 bases). The CDR3 runs to 17 residues. V was clipped by 5 bases and J by 3 bases, with 23 bases between them. Per germline, CDR1 DFQATT and CDR2 SNEGSKA (reference sequence). Here the CDR3 DNA reads TGCAGTGCTGAAATGCCGGGGGGCTCGAGGGCCAATCAGCCCCAGCATTTT. This translates into CSAEMPGGSRANQPQHF.

This clonotype was seen a few times. The chain joins TRBV11-2 to TRBJ2-1, with D maybe TRBD2 (5 bases). The CDR3 contains 15 residues. Deletions cut 5 bases from V and 1 base from J, with 12 bases between. Germline V gene data show CDR1 as SGHAT and CDR2 as FQNNGV. The CDR3 spells CASSVASYSYNEQFF. In nucleotides, the CDR3 is TGTGCCAGCAGCGTCGCTAGCTATTCCTACAATGAGCAGTTCTTC.

The sample holds a few counts of this clonotype. The CDR3 region has the DNA TGTGCCAGCACCTCCTGGACCATAGGGGTGGAAGAGGATACGCAGTATTTT. As protein: CASTSWTIGVEEDTQYF. V is TRBV25-1 and J is TRBJ2-3, with a possible D match to TRBD1 (5 bases). Germline lookup yields CDR1 MGHDK and CDR2 SYGVNS. V lost 7 bases, J lost 6 bases, and 26 bases lay in between. The CDR3 has 17 amino acids.

This clonotype has a handful of counts. This sequence joins TRBV18 and TRBJ2-3; the D is unclear. The germline V gene encodes CDR1 KGHSH and CDR2 LQKENI. The CDR3 runs to 13 residues. Trimming cost V 3 bases and J 6 bases, with 10 bases left between them. The chain's CDR3 is CASSPLGIDTQYF. The CDR3 DNA reads TGTGCCAGCTCACCTCTGGGTATTGATACGCAGTATTTT.

This clonotype appeared a single time. J is TRBJ2-4 and V is TRBV13; 8 positions match TRBD1. The DNA end lines up better with TRBJ2-7; the J call may be wrong. The CDR3 runs to 15 residues. Germline V gene sequence: CDR1 PRHDT, CDR2 FYEKMQ (reference sequence). The chain's CDR3 is CASSFGGQAPYEQYF. The CDR3 bases are TGTGCCAGCAGCTTCGGGGGACAGGCACCCTACGAGCAGTACTTC.

The table lists this clonotype with a few counts. In DNA, the CDR3 is TGTGCCAGCAGCTCTCCAATACAGGGCTACGAGCAGTACTTC. Protein: CASSSPIQGYEQYF. The chain recombines TRBV7-9 with TRBJ2-7; weak D call: TRBD1 (6 bases). Germline-derived CDR1 and CDR2 are SEHNR and FQNEAQ (reference sequence). With 4 bases removed from V and 3 bases from J, the gap between germline ends came to 13 bases. CDR3 size: 14 residues. The full variable domain, with the rest looked up from reference TRBV7-9 and TRBJ2-7, is DTGVSQNPRHKITKRGQNVTFRCDPISEHNRLYWYRQTLGQGPEFLTYFQNEAQLEKSRLLSDRFSAERPKGSFSTLEIQRTEQGDSAMYLCASSSPIQGYEQYFGPGTRLTVT.

The chain is built from TRBV12-3 or TRBV12-4 and TRBJ2-1; D might be TRBD2 (5 bases). The DNA matches TRBJ2-7 better at its end, which makes the J call doubtful. The CDR3 is made up of 14 amino acids. CDR3 residues: CASSLGGLYNEQYF. The CDR3 DNA reads as TGTGCCAGCAGTTTAGGAGGGCTTTACAATGAGCAGTACTTC.